The TCR beta chain described here comes from a study of blood T cell repertoires in COVID-19. Study-wide context: Acute and convalescent COVID-19 samples came from the United States, Italy and Spain. In each case, the material was cDNA or gDNA derived from T cells, B-cell-depleted T cells, or PBMCs.

In the study's own analysis: Estimated nucleated cell counts came from reference gene primer amplification. Clones were sequenced by immunoSEQ multiplex PCR, and TCRdb holds only the in-frame ones, with some missing. That table gives V, J and clone size, and the DNA gave D and trimming. The sample contains approximately 150,000 clones, around 81% of which appear only once. Germline V gene lookup returns CDR1 SGHTA and CDR2 FQGNSA. Trimming took off 3 bases at V and 5 bases at J, with 11 bases between the two ends. CDR3 length equals 14 residues. This TCR came from a man aged 60 to 69 with active or convalescent COVID-19. The chain joins TRBV7-2 to TRBJ1-5; D ambiguous. Input material: peripheral blood. The CDR3 sequence is CASSFLGGDQPQHF. The DNA for the CDR3 is TGTGCCAGCAGCTTTCTCGGAGGCGATCAGCCCCAGCATTTT.